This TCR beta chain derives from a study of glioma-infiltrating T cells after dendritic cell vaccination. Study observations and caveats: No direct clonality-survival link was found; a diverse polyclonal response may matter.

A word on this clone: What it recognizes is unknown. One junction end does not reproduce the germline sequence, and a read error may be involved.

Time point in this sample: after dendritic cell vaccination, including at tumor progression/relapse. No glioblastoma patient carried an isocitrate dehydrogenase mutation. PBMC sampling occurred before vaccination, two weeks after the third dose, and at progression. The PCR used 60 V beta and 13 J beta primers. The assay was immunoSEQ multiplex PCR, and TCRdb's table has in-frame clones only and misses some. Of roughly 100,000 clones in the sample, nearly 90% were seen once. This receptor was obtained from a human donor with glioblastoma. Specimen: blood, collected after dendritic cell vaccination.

The CDR3, as DNA: TGTGCCAGCAGTTTTCACAGGGGGCGATTGACCTACAAGCAGTACTTC. Translation gives CASSFHRGRLTYKQYF. The chain has TRBV28 and TRBJ2-7, with 9 bases fitting TRBD1. CDR3 length: 16 residues. CDR1 and CDR2 (germline): MDHEN, SYDVKM.